This TCR beta chain is from a study of cytomegalovirus exposure and HLA in healthy donors. Both 60 Vbeta primers and 13 Jbeta primers went into the PCR. In the original workflow: It was a later analysis that counted 79 million or so unique TCR beta chains, of which about 10 million were shared. Some clones are missing from TCRdb's copy, which holds only in-frame ones; the method was immunoSEQ multiplex PCR. V and J calls and clone size follow that table, whereas D and trimming were derived from the DNA. The sample holds 90,000 to 110,000 clones, more than 65% seen once. V lost 2 bases and J 8 bases, leaving 12 bases between the germline ends. In germline, CDR1 is SGHDN, CDR2 FVKESK. The CDR3 is 13 amino acids. Study conclusions and caveats: Presence/absence comparisons presumed near-even sequencing depth among donors. The sole available immune exposure information was CMV serostatus.

Concerning this clone: Its specificity is not known.

The sequenced sample was PBMCs. The source of this sequence is a man younger than 45 in good health and CMV-seronegative. The chain couples TRBV14 to TRBJ1-2, with D possibly being TRBD1 (5 bases). The CDR3 here is CASSQLKRQGYTF. As DNA, the CDR3 is TGTGCCAGCAGCCAATTAAAACGACAGGGCTACACCTTC.